This T cell receptor beta chain was retrieved from a study of blood T cell repertoires in COVID-19. Study context: Whether acute or convalescent, the COVID-19 samples came from the United States, Italy and Spain. T cells, B-cell-depleted T cells, or PBMCs provided the cDNA or gDNA that served as material.

Under the authors' procedure: Amplification with reference gene primers provided the estimates of nucleated cell counts. TCRdb keeps only in-frame clones here, not all; method: immunoSEQ multiplex PCR. V and J calls and clone size are those listed in that table; D and trimming were worked out from the DNA. The sample carries 95,000 or so clones, approximately 79% recorded once. V lost 5 bases and J lost 2, with 13 bases in between. The CDR3 loop spans 15 amino acids. Germline assignment: CDR1 SNHLY and CDR2 FYNNEI. The sample consisted of peripheral blood. The clonotype comes from a woman older than 75 with active or convalescent COVID-19. The chain uses TRBV2 and TRBJ1-5; no reliable D call. The CDR3 protein is CASSRGTIGNQPQHF. CDR3 DNA sequence: TGTGCCAGCAGTCGAGGAACCATTGGCAATCAGCCCCAGCATTTT.